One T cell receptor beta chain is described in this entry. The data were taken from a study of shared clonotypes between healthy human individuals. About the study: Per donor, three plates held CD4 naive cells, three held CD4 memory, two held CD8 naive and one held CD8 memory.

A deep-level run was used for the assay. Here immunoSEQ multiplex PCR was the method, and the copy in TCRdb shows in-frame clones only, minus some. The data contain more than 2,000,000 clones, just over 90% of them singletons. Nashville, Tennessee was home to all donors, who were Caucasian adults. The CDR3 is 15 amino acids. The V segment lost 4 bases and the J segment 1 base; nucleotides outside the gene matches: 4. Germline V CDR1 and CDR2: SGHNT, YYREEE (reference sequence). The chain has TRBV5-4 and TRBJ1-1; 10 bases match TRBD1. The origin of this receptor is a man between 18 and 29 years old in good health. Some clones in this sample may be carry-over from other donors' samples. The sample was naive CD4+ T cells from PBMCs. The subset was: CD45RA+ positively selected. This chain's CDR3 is CASSPGQGGNTEAFF. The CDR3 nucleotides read TGTGCCAGCAGCCCAGGACAGGGGGGGAACACTGAAGCTTTCTTT.